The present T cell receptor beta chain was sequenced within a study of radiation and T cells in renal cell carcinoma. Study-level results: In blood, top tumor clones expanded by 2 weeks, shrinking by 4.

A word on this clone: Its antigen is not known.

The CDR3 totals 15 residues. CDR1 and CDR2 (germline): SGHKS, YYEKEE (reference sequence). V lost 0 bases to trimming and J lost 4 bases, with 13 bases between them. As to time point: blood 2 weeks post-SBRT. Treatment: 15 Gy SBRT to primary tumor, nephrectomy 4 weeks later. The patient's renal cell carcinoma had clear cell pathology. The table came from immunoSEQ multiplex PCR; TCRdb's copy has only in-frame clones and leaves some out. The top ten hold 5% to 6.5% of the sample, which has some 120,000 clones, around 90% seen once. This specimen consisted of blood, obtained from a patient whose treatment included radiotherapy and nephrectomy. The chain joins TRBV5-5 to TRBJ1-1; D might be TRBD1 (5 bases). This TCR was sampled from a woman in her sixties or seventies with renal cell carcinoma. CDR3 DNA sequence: TGTGCCAGCAGCTTGGCGGCAGGGCAGTTCACTGAAGCTTTCTTT. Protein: CASSLAAGQFTEAFF.